This TCR beta chain came from a study of blood T cell repertoires in COVID-19. For the study at large: From the United States, Italy and Spain came samples of acute and convalescent COVID-19.

Participant-reported clinical history was the basis for cohort assignment. The study counted Cohort 3 donors as recovered given two negative PCRs, clearance, or symptom resolution. Under the authors' procedure: Nucleated cell number was recorded as an estimate derived from reference gene primer amplification. Clones were sequenced by immunoSEQ multiplex PCR, and TCRdb holds only the in-frame ones, with some missing. The DNA was the basis for D and trimming; V, J and clone size are from that table. The table shows 95,000 to 150,000 clones, with roughly 84% occurring only once. V lost 4 bases and J lost 4, with 8 bases in between. CDR3 length: 13 amino acids.

Sequencing was carried out using PBMCs or T cells enriched from blood (not recorded which). This TCR was sampled from a young woman who had recovered from COVID-19. The V and J genes are TRBV12-3 or TRBV12-4 and TRBJ2-4; D is unclear. The DNA for the CDR3 is TGTGCCAGCAGTTCCTCGGAGAAAAACATTCAGTACTTC. Residues: CASSSSEKNIQYF.